This is a list of T cell receptor beta chains from one sample in a study of blood T cells in healthy people across ages. TCRdb reprocessed the 5' RACE reads with MiXCR, giving one entry per CDR3 protein. Here the sample spans 600,000 to 900,000 distinct CDR3 sequences, around a quarter being singletons. The same specimen was also included in a second study, on T cells of mothers and their children.

Sequencing input: blood. All receptors come from a boy aged 10-17 years in good health. Both conserved end residues are trimmed from each CDR3. For some rows the clone size is stated as once, few or many, or as a class when expanded; others skip it.

v_call	clone_size	j_call	cdr3_aa
TRBV27	.	TRBJ1-1	ASSPLPVLMNTEAF
TRBV29-1	few	TRBJ1-2	SVEEQGGLYGYT
TRBV3-1	.	TRBJ1-2	ASSPQGPGARPYGYT
TRBV13	.	TRBJ2-2	ASSPGTSGVTGELF
TRBV28	.	TRBJ1-2	ASSLEGQGVWGYT
TRBV7-9	.	TRBJ1-3	ASSRLVGGAGNTIY
TRBV28	.	TRBJ2-3	ASSLAGGHTDTQY
TRBV9	few	TRBJ1-5	ASSATTGDNQPQH
TRBV20-1	.	TRBJ1-2	SVLELGGQGYGYT
TRBV7-2	.	.	ASSLVSLAEGFGETQY
TRBV6-2/TRBV6-3	.	TRBJ2-3	ASSYWAQGATTDTQY
TRBV6-1	.	TRBJ1-2	ASRGTAYGYT
TRBV5-1	few	TRBJ2-5	ASSLATNLGAETQY
TRBV6-5	few	TRBJ2-2	ASSYSRSGELF
TRBV5-1	.	TRBJ2-7	ASSNHRYTYEQY
TRBV7-3	.	TRBJ2-2	ASSLRDRANGELF
TRBV6-1	few	TRBJ2-7	ASSRWSGGSSYEQY
TRBV27	.	TRBJ2-5	ASRPAWGSQETQY
TRBV6-6	.	TRBJ2-3	ASSYSKGGNTDTQY
TRBV10-2	few	TRBJ1-2	ASSESPLDSSYGYT
TRBV6-5	.	TRBJ2-1	ASSYPRQGVNEQF
TRBV5-1	few	.	ASTSLGGNEQF
TRBV6-5	.	TRBJ1-2	ASSYAQSPWENYGYT
TRBV7-9	few	TRBJ2-2	ASSSVRKGETGELF
TRBV4-1	.	TRBJ1-1	ASSGGGATEAF
TRBV5-1	.	TRBJ2-1	ASSRRQDNSYNVQF